This paragraph reports one TCR beta chain. This clonotype has ten or more counts. The target of this receptor is not known. Per-base qualities were not stored, and no clone one base away is much larger. This sample is part of a study of T cells in Graves' hyperthyroidism and ophthalmopathy (dated by TCRdb to about 2019). Regarding the research as a whole: Peripheral blood was collected at initial diagnosis, before any treatment. According to the paper, TCR Vbeta CDR3 sequencing was carried out on approximately 140 peripheral blood samples, which came from about 45 ophthalmopathy, approximately 78 hyperthyroidism and about 17 progressor patients. The 95 to 100 discovery patients were randomly divided into training and test sets at a 7:3 ratio. An independent validation cohort of under 20 hyperthyroidism patients and roughly 16 patients who later progressed to ophthalmopathy tested prospective prediction of ophthalmopathy. Thyroid tissue and blood T-cell repertoires from six Graves' hyperthyroidism patients were also compared in the study. TCR V-J signatures able to tell the groups apart were searched for in a discovery cohort of 100 patients, of whom over 40 had Graves' ophthalmopathy and 55 to 60 had stable Graves' hyperthyroidism. After sampling, hyperthyroidism patients received methimazole starting at 30 mg daily, and ophthalmopathy patients received high-dose intravenous methylprednisolone. What the work shows at the level of the full study, not this receptor alone: Most expanded thyroid clonotypes (frequency above 0.001) were also detected in blood, suggesting blood repertoires may reflect thyroid immune responses. In cross-validation, a model built on a 13 V-J signature told ophthalmopathy apart from stable hyperthyroidism with 87.88% sensitivity and about 81% specificity, and in testing the same model reached 80%/75%. In validation, the model predicted progression to ophthalmopathy a median of roughly 6.1 months before onset, with about 64% sensitivity and around 76% specificity. No statistical method was used to set the sample size in advance, and investigators knew the group allocation.

Amplification of TCR beta CDR3 regions was carried out from RNA transcripts. The TCR CDR3 was subjected to a first round of RT-PCR using the HTBI primer set and the Qiagen OneStep RT-PCR kit. Libraries were constructed in a second round of multiplex PCR, after which size selection and purification were performed. Sequencing of the libraries was done on an Illumina HiSeq2000 using paired-end 100 bp reads. As for how the authors treated the data: Raw data were processed with SOAPnuke, discarding reads with adapters, uncalled bases, mean Phred below 15, or no exact constant-primer or identifier match. COPE v1.2.5 was used to merge high-quality paired reads, and clonotypes were defined as unique nucleotide sequences. MiTCR v1.1 was used to align the clonotypes against IMGT TRBV, TRBD and TRBJ reference segments. The analysis was restricted to V-J combinations with a frequency above 0.0001, which together covered roughly 99% of the repertoires. The TCS score was defined as the ratio of F50 (clonal expansion) to E x V (chaos), calculated using BLOSUM62-based TCRdist between CDR3 peptides within each V-J. Welch's t-statistics and random forest reduced several hundred V-J features to roughly 13, which were used in a naive Bayes classifier (R e1071). The Morisita-Horn index was used to measure how similar the thyroid and blood repertoires were. TCRdb's own reprocessing of the public reads used fastp at Q25 and MiXCR and kept productive beta chains. Every CDR3 protein is listed once, alongside the most common genes and DNA of its rows. The V and J calls and clone size are TCRdb's, not the authors'. This sample lists 750,000 to 900,000 distinct CDR3 sequences; around 38% were detected once. The ten most abundant clones make up about 8.9% of the sample.

V was cut back by 5 bases and J by 3 bases, leaving a gap of 8 bases between them. From its cysteine to its phenylalanine, the CDR3 spans 13 amino acids. This entry keeps only the CDR3 DNA: 39 bases, framed from base 1. The germline V gene (reference sequence) specifies LNHNV as CDR1 and YYDKDF as CDR2. Graves' hyperthyroidism was defined as stable when no progression to ophthalmopathy occurred over 18 months of follow-up. Hyperthyroidism patients were aged 18 to 65 years and newly diagnosed, with disease duration of less than 2 months. Exclusion was applied to patients with uncontrolled infections, other autoimmune diseases, pregnancy or lactation. Diagnoses were established on the basis of clinical symptoms, serum thyroxine and TRAb, thyroid ultrasound, and orbital computed tomography. Ficoll-Paque density gradient centrifugation was used to isolate PBMCs from approximately 10 ml of fresh peripheral blood. Trizol reagent was used to extract total RNA, and RNA quality was then checked on an Agilent 2100 Bioanalyzer.

Sequencing was done on a sample of blood. The TCR sequence derives from a man in his late teens or twenties with Graves' hyperthyroidism. The chain was built from TRBV15 and TRBJ1-5; the D region possibly corresponds to TRBD1 (6 bases align). The CDR3 is CATSWTVNQPQHF. The DNA reads as follows: TGTGCCACCAGCTGGACAGTCAATCAGCCCCAGCATTTT.